This T cell receptor (beta chain) is drawn from a study of cytomegalovirus exposure and HLA in healthy donors. General study points: It was in a later analysis that TCR association rates were seen to vary by HLA locus, highest for DRB1 and lowest for HLA-C.

This CDR3 has 13 residues. Germline V lookup: CDR1 SGHDT, CDR2 YYEEEE. Trimming stripped 2 bases from V and 2 bases from J, with 8 bases between. With regard to this clone: Its antigen is still unknown.

With 60 Vbeta and 13 Jbeta primers, the PCR was carried out. Clones were read by immunoSEQ multiplex PCR, and TCRdb kept only the in-frame ones, dropping some. There are under 300,000 clones in the sample; around nine tenths occur only once, and roughly 1.6% lies in the top ten. The TCR was taken from a girl under 10 years old in good health and CMV-seronegative. The sequenced sample was PBMCs. The chain uses TRBV5-6 and TRBJ2-7, with a tentative D call TRBD1 (6 bases). Here the CDR3 DNA reads TGTGCCAGCAGCTTAACAGGGACCTACGAGCAGTACTTC. Protein product: CASSLTGTYEQYF.